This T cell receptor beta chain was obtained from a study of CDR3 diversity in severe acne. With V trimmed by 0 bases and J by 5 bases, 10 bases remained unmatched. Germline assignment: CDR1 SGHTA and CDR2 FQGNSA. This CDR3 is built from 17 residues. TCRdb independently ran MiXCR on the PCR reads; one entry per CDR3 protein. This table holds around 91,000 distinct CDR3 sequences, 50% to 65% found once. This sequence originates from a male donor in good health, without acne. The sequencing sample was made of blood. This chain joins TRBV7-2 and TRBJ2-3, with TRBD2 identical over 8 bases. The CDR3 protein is CASSLAISAGVGDTQYF. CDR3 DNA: TGTGCCAGCAGCTTAGCCATCTCAGCGGGAGTTGGAGATACGCAGTATTTT.